This T cell receptor (beta chain) was sequenced for a study of shared clonotypes between healthy human individuals. To note about this clone: Its target is unknown.

Positively selected for CCR7, the CD45RO-negative cells used as naive CD8 cells excluded terminally differentiated effector memory CD45RA+ cells. Genomic DNA from each subset was divided evenly over several immunoSEQ plates. Assay used: immunoSEQ multiplex PCR; TCRdb lists only in-frame clones, some missing. Of about 2.2 million clones listed, about 93% were seen once; the top ten hold approximately 1.7%. Study results and limitations: Memory subsets had estimated richness that was generally smaller than that of naive subsets. Four donors shared around 5.2% of their naive CD4 clonotypes.

The source of this sequence is a man aged 18 to 30 in good health. Some clones in this sample may be carry-over from other donors' samples. The specimen sequenced was naive CD8+ T cells from PBMCs.

The CDR3 protein is CASRNDGYGYTF. The CDR3 DNA sequence: TGTGCCAGCAGGAACGACGGGTATGGCTACACCTTC. The chain links TRBV6-1 to TRBJ1-2; no reliable D call. V lost 6 bases, J lost 5 bases, and 10 bases lay in between. The CDR3 runs to 12 residues. Per germline, CDR1 MNHNS and CDR2 SASEGT.